This TCR beta chain was recovered during a study of OX40 agonist ivuxolimab in advanced cancers. This clone was recorded only once. The antigen is not known. The CDR3 covers 19 residues. Germline assignment: CDR1 SEHNR and CDR2 FQNEAQ (reference sequence). Trimming at V came to 5 bases and at J to 0 bases, leaving 16 bases not matched to a gene. This table comes from immunoSEQ multiplex PCR, and its TCRdb copy is limited to in-frame clones, with some not included. The table has roughly 68,000 clones, 80% to 90% seen once. Blood sampling was done at baseline, cycle 4 day 1, and cycle 7 day 1. Points from the study as a whole: Doses of 0.1 to 3.0 mg/kg were accompanied by clonal expansion of CD4+ and CD8+ blood T cells by week 6. The work left the antigen specificity of expanded peripheral T cells undetermined. In general, CD8+ T cells held more expanded clones than CD4+ did, on average.

The source is an adult with an advanced solid tumor such as melanoma, head and neck, liver or kidney cancer. This rearrangement joins TRBV7-9 to TRBJ2-3; TRBD1 matches at 8 bases. The sample consisted of CD4+ or CD8+ T cells sorted from blood, taken in a trial of the OX40 agonist ivuxolimab. DNA of the CDR3: TGTGCCAGCAGCCGACGGACAGGGAGTTCCCATTTTAGCACAGATACGCAGTATTTT. Amino acid sequence: CASSRRTGSSHFSTDTQYF.